The 21 T cell receptor beta chains below were found in one sample sequenced in a study of brain T cells in children with intractable seizures. Profiled with immunoSEQ multiplex PCR; TCRdb holds only in-frame clones, not every one. The sample yields approximately 110,000 clones, approximately 94% seen once. The material sequenced was peripheral blood, taken at surgery. These receptors all stem from a boy under two years old with hemimegalencephaly and intractable seizures.

The V and J genes are TRBV18 and TRBJ2-7; 10 nucleotides agree with TRBD2. Trimming at V came to 1 base and at J to 2 bases, leaving 14 bases not matched to a gene. CDR1 is KGHSH, CDR2 LQKENI, per germline. This CDR3 region has 19 residues. The CDR3 region is CASSPLSPSGSPFTYEQYF. CDR3 bases: TGTGCCAGCTCACCACTCTCTCCTAGCGGGAGTCCTTTTACCTACGAGCAGTACTTC.

This clone was seen a single time. The chain carries TRBV19 and TRBJ2-7, with D maybe TRBD1 (6 bases). The V end was cut by 1 base, the J end by 4 bases, with 14 bases between. The CDR3 totals 15 residues. Germline V gene data show CDR1 as LNHDA and CDR2 as SQIVND (reference sequence). CDR3 residues: CASSIVAGVKYEQYF. The CDR3 DNA is TGTGCCAGTAGTATAGTGGCAGGGGTCAAGTACGAGCAGTACTTC.

The V gene is TRBV19, the J gene TRBJ2-1; 11 bases line up with TRBD2. V shed 7 bases, J shed 7 bases, and the junction held 9 bases outside the gene matches. Looked up from germline, CDR1 is LNHDA and CDR2 is SQIVND (reference sequence). This CDR3 has 15 amino acids. The CDR3 nucleotides are TGTGCCAGTATGGACCTGGGACTAGCGGTTAATGAGCAGTTCTTC. This codes for CASMDLGLAVNEQFF.

This chain connects TRBV10-3 to TRBJ2-5; TRBD1 is a possible D gene (6 bases). The CDR3 covers 13 residues. Trimming took off 2 bases at V and 3 bases at J, with 7 bases between the two ends. The germline gives CDR1 ENHRY, CDR2 SYGVKD. CDR3 protein: CAISERTEETQYF. DNA for the CDR3: TGTGCCATCAGTGAGAGGACAGAAGAGACCCAGTACTTC.

The chain recombines TRBV18 with TRBJ1-3, with no clear D. CDR3 length: 16 residues. Trimming stripped 2 bases from V and 0 bases from J, with 11 bases between. The germline V gene has CDR1 KGHSH and CDR2 LQKENI. CDR3 DNA: TGTGCCAGCTCACCAATCTCCGCAGGCTCTGGAAACACCATATATTTT. This translates into CASSPISAGSGNTIYF.

The chain is built from TRBV5-4 and TRBJ2-1; 8 bases agree with TRBD2. Germline values: CDR1 SGHNT, CDR2 YYREEE (reference sequence). This CDR3 has 13 residues. J lost 7 bases, V lost 3 bases, and 3 bases had no gene match. CDR3 residues: CASSWKRENEQFF. In DNA, the CDR3 is TGTGCCAGCAGCTGGAAGCGGGAGAATGAGCAGTTCTTC.

CDR3: CASRREGTDTQYF. The CDR3, as DNA: TGTGCCAGCAGGCGAGAGGGCACAGATACGCAGTATTTT. The chain combines TRBV11-2 with TRBJ2-3; D unclear. The germline V gene has CDR1 SGHAT and CDR2 FQNNGV. The CDR3 is 13 amino acids. V lost 6 bases, J lost 1 base, and 8 bases lay in between.

The V gene is TRBV28, the J gene TRBJ2-5; D assignment may be TRBD1 or TRBD2 (6 bases each). Per germline, CDR1 MDHEN and CDR2 SYDVKM. This CDR3 spans 15 amino acids. Deletions cut 6 bases from V and 4 bases from J, with 18 bases between. The CDR3 reads CASSTTWGRGETQYF. CDR3 coding DNA: TGTGCCAGCAGCACAACATGGGGGCGGGGAGAGACCCAGTACTTC.

The chain recombines TRBV4-1 with TRBJ1-2; 7 bases fit TRBD1. Germline-derived CDR1 and CDR2 are MGHRA and YSYEKL. V shed 5 bases, J shed 4 bases, and the junction held 7 bases outside the gene matches. The CDR3 spans 14 residues. CDR3 nucleotide sequence: TGCGCCAGCAGCAGCCGGACAGGCTTCTATGGCTACACCTTC. It codes for CASSSRTGFYGYTF.

J is TRBJ2-5 and V is TRBV28; tentative D call: TRBD1 (5 bases). CDR3 length: 14 amino acids. V was cut by 3 bases and J by 5 bases, with 13 bases left in between. Germline V gives CDR1 MDHEN, CDR2 SYDVKM. The CDR3 reads CASSFDRGRETQYF. For the CDR3, the DNA is TGTGCCAGCAGTTTTGACAGAGGTCGGGAGACCCAGTACTTC.

The chain links TRBV15 to TRBJ2-1; D possibly corresponds to TRBD2 (5 bases). V was cut by 3 bases and J by 2 bases, with 14 bases left in between. This CDR3 is built from 16 residues. Germline V gene data show CDR1 as LNHNV and CDR2 as YYDKDF (reference sequence). CDR3 region: CATSRERRLAYNEQFF. CDR3 bases: TGTGCCACCAGCAGGGAGCGGAGGTTAGCCTACAATGAGCAGTTCTTC.

The chain couples TRBV5-4 to TRBJ1-4, with a possible D match to TRBD1 (5 bases). The germline V gene has CDR1 SGHNT and CDR2 YYREEE (reference sequence). The germline V and J ends were trimmed by 4 bases and 0 bases, with 7 bases remaining between them. The CDR3 is 14 amino acids. The CDR3 loop reads CASSGTATNEKLFF. The CDR3 DNA follows: TGTGCCAGCAGCGGGACTGCAACTAATGAAAAACTGTTTTTT.

The V call is TRBV28, the J call TRBJ1-4; the match to TRBD1 covers 8 bases. Per germline, CDR1 MDHEN and CDR2 SYDVKM. The CDR3 sequence is 17 residues long. After removal of 2 bases from V and 1 base from J, the junction contained 6 bases not matched to a gene. The CDR3 DNA is TGTGCCAGCAGTTTACCTGGGACAGGTTTAACTAATGAAAAACTGTTTTTT. This codes for CASSLPGTGLTNEKLFF.

The chain is built from TRBV9 and TRBJ2-3; 12 bases fit TRBD2. The trim removed 2 bases at V and 3 bases at J, leaving 1 base unmatched. CDR1 is SGDLS, CDR2 YYNGEE, per germline. The CDR3 runs 15 residues. The CDR3 sequence is CASSVTSGRTDTQYF. The CDR3 bases are TGTGCCAGCAGCGTCACTAGCGGGAGGACAGATACGCAGTATTTT.

A remark on this clone: An end of the junction does not agree with germline; a read error may underlie this. The CDR3 DNA reads TGCGCCAGCAGTCAAGTAGGGGAGGGAGCTTACGAGCAGTACTTC. It translates to CASSQVGEGAYEQYF. V usage is TRBV4-1 and J usage is TRBJ2-7, with TRBD2 matching over 7 bases. Germline CDR1 MGHRA, CDR2 YSYEKL. CDR3 size: 15 residues.

This chain joins TRBV23-1 and TRBJ2-3, with D possibly TRBD1 on 5 matching bases. TRBV23-1 carries the ORF label, with uncertain function. The CDR3 length is 16 residues. The V end was cut by 0 bases, the J end by 5 bases, with 15 bases between. CDR3 sequence: CASSQSLGRELDTQYF. In DNA, the CDR3 is TGCGCCAGCAGTCAATCGCTCGGCAGGGAACTAGATACGCAGTATTTT.

The V and J genes are TRBV7-2 and TRBJ2-7; the D gene is possibly TRBD2 (6 bases). The CDR3 spans 15 residues. The germline V and J ends were trimmed by 0 bases and 3 bases, with 12 bases remaining between them. Per the germline V gene, CDR1 is SGHTA and CDR2 is FQGNSA. DNA for the CDR3: TGTGCCAGCAGCTTAGCTGGGGGGACTTTCTACGAGCAGTACTTC. This sequence encodes CASSLAGGTFYEQYF.

CDR3 DNA sequence: TGTGCCAGCAGGCCCGGGACCAGCGGATTAAACACTGAAGCTTTCTTT. This encodes CASRPGTSGLNTEAFF. The chain uses TRBV28 and TRBJ1-1; tentatively, D is TRBD1 (5 bases). CDR3 length: 16 residues. Trimming left V 6 bases short and J 2 bases short, with 19 bases between. Germline V CDR1 and CDR2: MDHEN, SYDVKM.

The V gene is TRBV7-9, the J gene TRBJ2-7; 10 bases fit TRBD1. V gave up 4 bases and J gave up 9 bases; unmatched junction bases: 12. Germline lookup yields CDR1 SEHNR and CDR2 FQNEAQ (reference sequence). The CDR3 totals 15 residues. The CDR3 sequence: CASSSGPGQGVGQYF. The CDR3 DNA reads as TGTGCCAGCAGCTCAGGACCCGGACAGGGGGTAGGGCAGTACTTC.

The chain is built from TRBV7-8 and TRBJ2-5; the match to TRBD1 covers 7 bases. The CDR3 extends over 15 amino acids. J lost 5 bases, V lost 1 base, and 7 bases had no gene match. Germline V gives CDR1 SGHVS, CDR2 FQNEAQ. For the CDR3, the DNA is TGTGCCAGCAGCTTAGGGGACAGTCGGCCGGAGACCCAGTACTTC. Its protein is CASSLGDSRPETQYF.

The V and J genes are TRBV5-1 and TRBJ2-5; 14 nucleotides agree with TRBD2. The junction had 12 bases not matched to a gene; V was cut back by 3 bases and J by 5 bases. Germline V gene sequence: CDR1 SGHRS, CDR2 YFSETQ. The CDR3 is 18 residues long. Here the CDR3 DNA reads TGCGCCAGCAGCTCATCCGGGACTAGCGGGAGAGGAAGGGAGACCCAGTACTTC. This gives the protein CASSSSGTSGRGRETQYF.